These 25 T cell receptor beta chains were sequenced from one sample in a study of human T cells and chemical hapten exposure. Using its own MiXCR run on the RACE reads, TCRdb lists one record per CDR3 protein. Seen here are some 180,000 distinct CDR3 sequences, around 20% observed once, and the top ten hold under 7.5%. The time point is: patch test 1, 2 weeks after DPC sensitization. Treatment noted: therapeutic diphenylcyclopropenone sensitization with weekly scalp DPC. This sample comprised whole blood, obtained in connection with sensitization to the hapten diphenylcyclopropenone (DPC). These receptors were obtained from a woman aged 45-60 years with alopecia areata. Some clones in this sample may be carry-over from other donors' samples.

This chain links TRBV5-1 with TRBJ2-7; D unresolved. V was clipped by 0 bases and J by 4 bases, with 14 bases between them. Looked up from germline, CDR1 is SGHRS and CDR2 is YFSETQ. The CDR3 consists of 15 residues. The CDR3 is CASSLAAGDPYEQYF. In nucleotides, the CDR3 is TGCGCCAGCAGCTTGGCAGCAGGCGACCCTTACGAGCAGTACTTC.

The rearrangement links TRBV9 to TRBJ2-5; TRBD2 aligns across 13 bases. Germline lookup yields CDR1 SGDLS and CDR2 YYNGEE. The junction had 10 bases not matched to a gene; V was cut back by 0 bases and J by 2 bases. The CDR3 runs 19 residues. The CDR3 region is CASSVATGLAGVNQETQYF. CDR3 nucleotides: TGTGCCAGCAGCGTAGCCACCGGACTAGCGGGAGTAAATCAAGAGACCCAGTACTTC.

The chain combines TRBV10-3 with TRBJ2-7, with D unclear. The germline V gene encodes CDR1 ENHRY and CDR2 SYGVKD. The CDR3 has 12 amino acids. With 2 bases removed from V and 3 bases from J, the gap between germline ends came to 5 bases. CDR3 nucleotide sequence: TGTGCCATCAGTGAGGTTTACTACGAGCAGTACTTC. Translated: CAISEVYYEQYF.

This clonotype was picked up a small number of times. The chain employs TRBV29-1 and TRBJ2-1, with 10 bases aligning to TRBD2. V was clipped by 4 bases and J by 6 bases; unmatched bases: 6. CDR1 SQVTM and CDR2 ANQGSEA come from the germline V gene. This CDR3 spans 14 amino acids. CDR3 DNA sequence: TGCAGCGTTGCCCTAGCGGGAGTCGGCAATGAGCAGTTCTTC. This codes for CSVALAGVGNEQFF.

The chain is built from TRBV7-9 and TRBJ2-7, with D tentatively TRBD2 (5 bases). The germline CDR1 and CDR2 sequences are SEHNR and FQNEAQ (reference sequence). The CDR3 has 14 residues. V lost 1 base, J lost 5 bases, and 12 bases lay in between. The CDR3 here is CASSLEPSSDEQYF. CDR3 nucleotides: TGTGCCAGCAGCTTAGAGCCTAGCTCTGACGAGCAGTACTTC.

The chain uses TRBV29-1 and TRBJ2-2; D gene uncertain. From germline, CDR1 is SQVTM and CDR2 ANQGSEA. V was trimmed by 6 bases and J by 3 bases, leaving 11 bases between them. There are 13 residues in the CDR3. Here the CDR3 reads CSVQPTYTGELFF. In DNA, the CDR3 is TGCAGCGTACAACCAACCTACACCGGGGAGCTGTTTTTT.

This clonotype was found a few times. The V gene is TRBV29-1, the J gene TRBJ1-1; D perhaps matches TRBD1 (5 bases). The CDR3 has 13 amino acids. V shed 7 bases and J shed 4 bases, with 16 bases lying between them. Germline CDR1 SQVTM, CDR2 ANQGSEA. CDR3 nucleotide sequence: TGCAGCGGCTCTCAGGGTTCTGGCACTGAAGCTTTCTTT. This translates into CSGSQGSGTEAFF.

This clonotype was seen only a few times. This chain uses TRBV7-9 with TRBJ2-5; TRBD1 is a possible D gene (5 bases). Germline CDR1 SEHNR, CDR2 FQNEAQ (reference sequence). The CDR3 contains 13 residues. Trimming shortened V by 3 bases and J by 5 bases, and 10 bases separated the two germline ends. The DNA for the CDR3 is TGTGCCAGCAGCTTGGCAGGGTCGGAGACCCAGTACTTC. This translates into CASSLAGSETQYF.

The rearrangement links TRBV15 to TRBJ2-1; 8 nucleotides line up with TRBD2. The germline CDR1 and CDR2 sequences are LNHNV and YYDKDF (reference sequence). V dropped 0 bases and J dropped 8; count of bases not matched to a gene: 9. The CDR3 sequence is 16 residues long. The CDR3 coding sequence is TGTGCCACCAGCAGAGATTTGGCGGGAGGTCAACATGAGCAGTTCTTC. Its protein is CATSRDLAGGQHEQFF.

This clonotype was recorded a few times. The CDR3 coding sequence is TGCAGCGTTGAAGATCCCCCGAACACTGAAGCTTTCTTT. Translated, it gives CSVEDPPNTEAFF. The rearrangement uses TRBV29-1 and TRBJ1-1; D remains unclear. This CDR3 region has 13 residues. Looked up from germline, CDR1 is SQVTM and CDR2 is ANQGSEA. With 0 bases removed from V and 1 base from J, the gap between germline ends came to 6 bases.

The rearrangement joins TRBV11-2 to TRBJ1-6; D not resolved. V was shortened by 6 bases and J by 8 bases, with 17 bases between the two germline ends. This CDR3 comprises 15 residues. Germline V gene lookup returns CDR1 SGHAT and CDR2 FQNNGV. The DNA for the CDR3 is TGTGCCAGCAGGTCCGGGATGGGAGACTATTCACCCCTCCACTTT. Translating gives CASRSGMGDYSPLHF.

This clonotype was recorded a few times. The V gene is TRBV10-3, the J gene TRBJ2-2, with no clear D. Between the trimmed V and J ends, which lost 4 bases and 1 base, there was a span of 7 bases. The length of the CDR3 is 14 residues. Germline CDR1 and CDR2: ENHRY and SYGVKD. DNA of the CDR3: TGTGCCATCAGTGTTAGACAGAACACCGGGGAGCTGTTTTTT. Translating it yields CAISVRQNTGELFF.

This CDR3 reads CASSNPDGQPQHF. As DNA, the CDR3 is TGTGCCAGCAGTAACCCGGACGGTCAGCCCCAGCATTTT. The chain has TRBV6-6 and TRBJ1-5; D not certain. Trimming removed 5 bases from V and 6 bases from J, with 11 bases in between. The CDR3 consists of 13 residues. Germline CDR1 and CDR2: MNHNY and SVGAGI (reference sequence).

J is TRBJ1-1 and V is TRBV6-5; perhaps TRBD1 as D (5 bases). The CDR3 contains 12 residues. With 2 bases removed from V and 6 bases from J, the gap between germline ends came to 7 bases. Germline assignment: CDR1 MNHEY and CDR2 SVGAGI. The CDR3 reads CASSYLGAEAFF. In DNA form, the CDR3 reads TGTGCCAGCAGTTACCTAGGGGCTGAAGCTTTCTTT.

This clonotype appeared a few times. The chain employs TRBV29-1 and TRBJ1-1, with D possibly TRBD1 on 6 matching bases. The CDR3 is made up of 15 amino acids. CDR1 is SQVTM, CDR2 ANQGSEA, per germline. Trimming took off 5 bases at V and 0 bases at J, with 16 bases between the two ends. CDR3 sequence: CSVQNRDTVNTEAFF. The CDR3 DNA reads TGCAGCGTTCAAAACCGGGACACCGTGAACACTGAAGCTTTCTTT.

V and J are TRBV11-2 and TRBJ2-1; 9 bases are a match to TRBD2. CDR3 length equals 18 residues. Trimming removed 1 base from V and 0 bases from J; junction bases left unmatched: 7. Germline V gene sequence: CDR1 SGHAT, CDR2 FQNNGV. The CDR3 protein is CASSLGVAGASSYNEQFF. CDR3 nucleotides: TGTGCCAGCAGCTTAGGGGTAGCGGGAGCGAGCTCCTACAATGAGCAGTTCTTC.

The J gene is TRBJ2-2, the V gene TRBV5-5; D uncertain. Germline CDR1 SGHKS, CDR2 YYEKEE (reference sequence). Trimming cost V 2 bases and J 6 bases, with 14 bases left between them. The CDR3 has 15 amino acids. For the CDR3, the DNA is TGTGCCAGCAGCTTCCGAAGCCCCCTTTCCGGGGAGCTGTTTTTT. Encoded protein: CASSFRSPLSGELFF. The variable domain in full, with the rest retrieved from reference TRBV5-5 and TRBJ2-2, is DAGVTQSPTHLIKTRGQQVTLRCSPISGHKSVSWYQQVLGQGPQFIFQYYEKEERGRGNFPDRFSARQFPNYSSELNVNALLLGDSALYLCASSFRSPLSGELFFGEGSRLTVL.

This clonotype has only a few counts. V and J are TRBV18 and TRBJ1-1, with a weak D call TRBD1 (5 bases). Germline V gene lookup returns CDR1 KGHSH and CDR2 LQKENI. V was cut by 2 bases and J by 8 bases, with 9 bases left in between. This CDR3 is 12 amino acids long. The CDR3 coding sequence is TGTGCCAGCTCACCAACAGGCAGGGAAGCTTTCTTT. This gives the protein CASSPTGREAFF.

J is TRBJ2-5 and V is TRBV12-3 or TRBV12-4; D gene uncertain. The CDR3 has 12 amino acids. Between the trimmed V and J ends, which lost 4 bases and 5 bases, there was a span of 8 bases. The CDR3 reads CASSYLSETQYF. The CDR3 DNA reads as TGTGCCAGCAGTTACCTTTCGGAGACCCAGTACTTC.

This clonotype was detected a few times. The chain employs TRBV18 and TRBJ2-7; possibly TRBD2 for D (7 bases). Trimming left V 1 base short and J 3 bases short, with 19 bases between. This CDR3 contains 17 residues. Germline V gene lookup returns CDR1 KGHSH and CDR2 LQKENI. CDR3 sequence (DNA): TGTGCCAGCTCACCACTAAGGTTCGGGGGGACAAGCTACGAGCAGTACTTC. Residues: CASSPLRFGGTSYEQYF.

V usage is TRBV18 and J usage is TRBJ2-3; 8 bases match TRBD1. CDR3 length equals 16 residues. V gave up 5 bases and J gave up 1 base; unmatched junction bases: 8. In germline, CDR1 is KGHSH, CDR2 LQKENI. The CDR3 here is CASSSRKTGGTDTQYF. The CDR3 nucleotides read TGTGCCAGCTCATCTCGGAAGACAGGGGGCACAGATACGCAGTATTTT.

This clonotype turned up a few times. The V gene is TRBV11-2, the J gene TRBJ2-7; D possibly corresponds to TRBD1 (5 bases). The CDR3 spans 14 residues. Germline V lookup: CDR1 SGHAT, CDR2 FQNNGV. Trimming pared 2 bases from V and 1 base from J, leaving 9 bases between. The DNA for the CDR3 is TGTGCCAGCAGCTTAAACAGGATTTCCTACGAGCAGTACTTC. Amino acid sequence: CASSLNRISYEQYF.

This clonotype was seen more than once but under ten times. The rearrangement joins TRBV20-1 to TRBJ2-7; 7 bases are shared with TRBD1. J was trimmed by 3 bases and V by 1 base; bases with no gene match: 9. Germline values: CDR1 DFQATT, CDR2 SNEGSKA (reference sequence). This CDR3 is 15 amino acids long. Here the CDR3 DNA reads TGCAGTGCTAGAGCAAGACAGGGATTCGGCTACGAGCAGTACTTC. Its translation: CSARARQGFGYEQYF.

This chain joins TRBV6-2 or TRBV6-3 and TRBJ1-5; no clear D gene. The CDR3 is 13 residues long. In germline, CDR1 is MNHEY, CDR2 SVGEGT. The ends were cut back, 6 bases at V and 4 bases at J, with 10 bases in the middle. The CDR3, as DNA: TGTGCCAGCAGCCTACGCCGGAATCAGCCCCAGCATTTT. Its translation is CASSLRRNQPQHF.

The CDR3 region is CASSFPTSVSYEQYF. CDR3 nucleotides: TGTGCCAGCAGTTTTCCGACTAGCGTCTCCTACGAGCAGTACTTC. This chain joins TRBV7-2 and TRBJ2-7; 8 bases fit TRBD2. This CDR3 comprises 15 residues. Per germline, CDR1 SGHTA and CDR2 FQGNSA. V trimming: 6 bases; J trimming: 0 bases; junction bases outside the gene matches: 7. The variable domain in full, with the rest retrieved from reference TRBV7-2 and TRBJ2-7, is GAGVSQSPSNKVTEKGKDVELRCDPISGHTALYWYRQSLGQGLEFLIYFQGNSAPDKSGLPSDRFSAERTGGSVSTLTIQRTQQEDSAVYLCASSFPTSVSYEQYFGPGTRLTVT.